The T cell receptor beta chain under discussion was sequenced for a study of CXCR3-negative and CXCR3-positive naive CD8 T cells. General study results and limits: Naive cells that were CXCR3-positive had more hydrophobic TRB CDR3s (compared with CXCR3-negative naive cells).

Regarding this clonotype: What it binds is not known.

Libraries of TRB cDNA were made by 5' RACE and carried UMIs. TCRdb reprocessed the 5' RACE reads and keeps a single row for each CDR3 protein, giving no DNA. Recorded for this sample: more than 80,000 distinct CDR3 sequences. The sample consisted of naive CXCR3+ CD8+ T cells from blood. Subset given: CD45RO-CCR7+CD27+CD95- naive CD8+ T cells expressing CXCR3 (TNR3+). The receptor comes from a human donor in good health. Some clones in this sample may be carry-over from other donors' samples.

Here the CDR3 reads CASSPWVRGTDTQYF. The chain recombines TRBV19 with TRBJ2-3; TCRdb outputs TRBD1, but without DNA this stays unchecked. The germline CDR1 and CDR2 sequences are LNHDA and SQIVND (reference sequence). CDR3 length equals 15 residues.